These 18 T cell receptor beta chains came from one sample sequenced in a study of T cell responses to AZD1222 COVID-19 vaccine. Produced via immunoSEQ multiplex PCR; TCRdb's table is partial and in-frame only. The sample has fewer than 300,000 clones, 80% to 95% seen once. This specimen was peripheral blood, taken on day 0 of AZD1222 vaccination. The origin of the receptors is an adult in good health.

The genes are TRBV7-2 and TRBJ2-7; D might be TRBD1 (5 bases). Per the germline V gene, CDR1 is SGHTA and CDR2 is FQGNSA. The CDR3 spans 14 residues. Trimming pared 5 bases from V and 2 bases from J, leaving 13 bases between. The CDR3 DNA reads TGTGCCAGCAGCCCGACAGTCCGTCCCTACGAGCAGTACTTC. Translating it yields CASSPTVRPYEQYF.

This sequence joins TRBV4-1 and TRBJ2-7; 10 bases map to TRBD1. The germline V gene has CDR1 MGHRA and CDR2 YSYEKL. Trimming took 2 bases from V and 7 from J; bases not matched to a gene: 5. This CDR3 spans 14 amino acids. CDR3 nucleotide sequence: TGCGCCAGCAGCCAAAGACAGGGGGCGAGGGAGCAGTACTTC. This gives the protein CASSQRQGAREQYF.

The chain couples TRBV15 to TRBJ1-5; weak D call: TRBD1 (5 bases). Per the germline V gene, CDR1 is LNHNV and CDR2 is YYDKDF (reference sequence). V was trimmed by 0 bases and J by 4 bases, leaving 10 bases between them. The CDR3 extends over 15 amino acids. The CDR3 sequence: CATSRDRAGNQPQHF. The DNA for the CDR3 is TGTGCCACCAGCAGAGATCGGGCAGGGAATCAGCCCCAGCATTTT.

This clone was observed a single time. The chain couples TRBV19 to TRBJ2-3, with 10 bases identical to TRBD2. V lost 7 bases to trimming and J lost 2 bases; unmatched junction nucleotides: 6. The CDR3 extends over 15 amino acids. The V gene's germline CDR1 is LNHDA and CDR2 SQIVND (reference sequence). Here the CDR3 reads CASTLLAGATDTQYF. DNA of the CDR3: TGTGCCAGTACCTTGCTAGCGGGGGCCACAGATACGCAGTATTTT.

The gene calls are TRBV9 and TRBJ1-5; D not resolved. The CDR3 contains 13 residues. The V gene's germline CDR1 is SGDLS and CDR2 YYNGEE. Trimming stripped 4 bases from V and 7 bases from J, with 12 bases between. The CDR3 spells CASSPSAGQPQHF. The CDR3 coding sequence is TGTGCCAGCAGCCCTTCGGCCGGACAGCCCCAGCATTTT.

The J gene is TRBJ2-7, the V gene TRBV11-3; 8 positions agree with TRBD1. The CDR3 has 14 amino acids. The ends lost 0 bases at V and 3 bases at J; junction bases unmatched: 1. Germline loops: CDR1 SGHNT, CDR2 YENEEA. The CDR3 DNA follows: TGTGCCAGCAGCTTAGAACAGGGGGGCTACGAGCAGTACTTC. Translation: CASSLEQGGYEQYF.

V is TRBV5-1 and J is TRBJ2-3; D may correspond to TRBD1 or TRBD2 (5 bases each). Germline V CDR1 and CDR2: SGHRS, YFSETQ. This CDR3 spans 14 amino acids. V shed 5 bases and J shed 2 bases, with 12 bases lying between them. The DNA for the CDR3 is TGCGCCAGCAGTTTTGGGGGTCTCACAGATACGCAGTATTTT. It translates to CASSFGGLTDTQYF.

CDR3 in DNA: TGTGCCACTCACCGGGACAGGCGGAACACCGGGGAGCTGTTTTTT. This encodes CATHRDRRNTGELFF. This chain joins TRBV10-3 and TRBJ2-2; 8 nucleotides match TRBD1. J gave up 1 base and V 10 bases, and 8 bases lay outside the gene matches. This CDR3 is built from 15 residues. Germline V gene sequence: CDR1 ENHRY, CDR2 SYGVKD.

This CDR3 is CASSPWRDEQYF. CDR3 nucleotides: TGTGCCAGCAGCCCTTGGCGTGACGAGCAGTACTTC. The genes are TRBV11-2 and TRBJ2-7; D unresolved. Germline V gene lookup returns CDR1 SGHAT and CDR2 FQNNGV. Trimming cost V 5 bases and J 5 bases, with 10 bases left between them. The CDR3 has 12 residues.

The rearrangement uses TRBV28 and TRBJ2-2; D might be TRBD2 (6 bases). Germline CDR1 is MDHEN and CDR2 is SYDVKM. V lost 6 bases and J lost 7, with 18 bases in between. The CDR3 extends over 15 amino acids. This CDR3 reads CASSPPTGVNGELFF. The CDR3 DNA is TGTGCCAGCAGCCCCCCGACGGGGGTAAACGGGGAGCTGTTTTTT.

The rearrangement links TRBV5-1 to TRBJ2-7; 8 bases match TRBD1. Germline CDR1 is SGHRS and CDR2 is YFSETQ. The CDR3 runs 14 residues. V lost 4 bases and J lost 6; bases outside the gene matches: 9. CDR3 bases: TGCGCCAGCAGCGGCCTTCAGGGGGCGGGCGAGCAGTACTTC. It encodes CASSGLQGAGEQYF. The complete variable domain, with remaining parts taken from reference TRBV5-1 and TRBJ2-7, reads KAGVTQTPRYLIKTRGQQVTLSCSPISGHRSVSWYQQTPGQGLQFLFEYFSETQRNKGNFPGRFSGRQFSNSRSEMNVSTLELGDSALYLCASSGLQGAGEQYFGPGTRLTVT.

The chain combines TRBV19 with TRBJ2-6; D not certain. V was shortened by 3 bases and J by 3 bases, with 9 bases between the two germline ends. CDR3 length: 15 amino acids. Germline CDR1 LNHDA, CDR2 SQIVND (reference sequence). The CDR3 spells CASSIESNGANVLTF. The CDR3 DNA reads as TGTGCCAGTAGTATCGAAAGTAATGGGGCCAACGTCCTGACTTTC.

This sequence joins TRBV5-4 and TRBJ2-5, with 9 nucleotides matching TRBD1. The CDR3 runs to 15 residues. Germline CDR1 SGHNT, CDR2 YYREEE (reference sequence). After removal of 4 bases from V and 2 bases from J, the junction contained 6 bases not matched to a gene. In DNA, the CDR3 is TGTGCCAGCAGCCGGCCGGGACAGGGACAAGAGACCCAGTACTTC. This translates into CASSRPGQGQETQYF. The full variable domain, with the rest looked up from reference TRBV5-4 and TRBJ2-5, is ETGVTQSPTHLIKTRGQQVTLRCSSQSGHNTVSWYQQALGQGPQFIFQYYREEENGRGNFPPRFSGLQFPNYSSELNVNALELDDSALYLCASSRPGQGQETQYFGPGTRLLVL.

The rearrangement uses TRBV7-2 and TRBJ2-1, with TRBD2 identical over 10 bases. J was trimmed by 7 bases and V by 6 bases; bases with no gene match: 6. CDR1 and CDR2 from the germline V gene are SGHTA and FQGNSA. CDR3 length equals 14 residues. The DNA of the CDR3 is TGTGCCAGCAGACTAAGCGGGAGGGAGAATGAGCAGTTCTTC. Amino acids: CASRLSGRENEQFF.

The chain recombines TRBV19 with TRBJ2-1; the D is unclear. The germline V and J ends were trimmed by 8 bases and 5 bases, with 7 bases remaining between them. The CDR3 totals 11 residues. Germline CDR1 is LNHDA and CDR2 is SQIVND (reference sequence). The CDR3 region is CASGFNNEQFF. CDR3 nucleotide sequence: TGTGCCAGTGGCTTCAACAATGAGCAGTTCTTC. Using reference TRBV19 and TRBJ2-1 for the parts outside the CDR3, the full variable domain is DGGITQSPKYLFRKEGQNVTLSCEQNLNHDAMYWYRQDPGQGLRLIYYSQIVNDFQKGDIAEGYSVSREKKESFPLTVTSAQKNPTAFYLCASGFNNEQFFGPGTRLTVL.

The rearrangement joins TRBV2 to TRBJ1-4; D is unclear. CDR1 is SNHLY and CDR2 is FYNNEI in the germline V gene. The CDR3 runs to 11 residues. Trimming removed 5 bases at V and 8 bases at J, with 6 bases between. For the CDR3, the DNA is TGTGCCAGCAGTAAAGGGGAAAAACTGTTTTTT. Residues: CASSKGEKLFF.

CDR3 in amino acids: CASRQGYRETQYF. The CDR3 nucleotides read TGTGCCAGCAGACAGGGTTATAGGGAGACCCAGTACTTC. The chain is built from TRBV28 and TRBJ2-5, with D tentatively TRBD1 (6 bases). The CDR3 has 13 residues. Trimming left V 6 bases short and J 5 bases short, with 13 bases between. The V gene's germline CDR1 is MDHEN and CDR2 SYDVKM. The full variable domain, completed using reference TRBV28 and TRBJ2-5, is DVKVTQSSRYLVKRTGEKVFLECVQDMDHENMFWYRQDPGLGLRLIYFSYDVKMKEKGDIPEGYSVSREKKERFSLILESASTNQTSMYLCASRQGYRETQYFGPGTRLLVL.

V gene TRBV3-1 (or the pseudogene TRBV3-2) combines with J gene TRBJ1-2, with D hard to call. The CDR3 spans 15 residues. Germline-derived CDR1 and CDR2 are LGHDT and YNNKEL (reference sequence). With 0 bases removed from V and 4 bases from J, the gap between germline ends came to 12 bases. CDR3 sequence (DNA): TGTGCCAGCAGCCAAGATCTTGTCGCCGGCTATGGCTACACCTTC. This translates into CASSQDLVAGYGYTF.